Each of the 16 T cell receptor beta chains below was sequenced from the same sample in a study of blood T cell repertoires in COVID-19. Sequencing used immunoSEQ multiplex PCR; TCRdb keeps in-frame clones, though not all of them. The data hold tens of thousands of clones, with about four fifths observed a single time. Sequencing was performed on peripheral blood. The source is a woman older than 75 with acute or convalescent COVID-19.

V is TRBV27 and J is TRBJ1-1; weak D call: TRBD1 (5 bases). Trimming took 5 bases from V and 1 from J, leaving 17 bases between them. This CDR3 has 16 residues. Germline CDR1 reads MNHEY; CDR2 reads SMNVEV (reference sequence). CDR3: CASSLIRGRTNTEAFF. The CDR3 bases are TGTGCCAGCAGTCTAATAAGGGGTCGGACGAACACTGAAGCTTTCTTT.

CDR3 loop: CASGGQASSYEQYF. CDR3 nucleotide sequence: TGTGCCAGCGGAGGACAGGCCAGCTCCTACGAGCAGTACTTC. The V call is TRBV7-9, the J call TRBJ2-7; 7 positions agree with TRBD1. The CDR3 is made up of 14 amino acids. The germline V gene encodes CDR1 SEHNR and CDR2 FQNEAQ (reference sequence). Unmatched junction bases numbered 7, after V lost 8 bases and J lost 0 bases.

The CDR3 reads CASNPRRKGNQGQPQHF. In nucleotides, the CDR3 is TGTGCCAGCAACCCACGAAGGAAAGGGAACCAGGGTCAGCCCCAGCATTTT. The chain links TRBV28 to TRBJ1-5; tentative D call: TRBD1 (5 bases). V was trimmed by 7 bases and J by 6 bases, leaving 25 bases between them. The CDR3 length is 17 residues. Looked up from germline, CDR1 is MDHEN and CDR2 is SYDVKM.

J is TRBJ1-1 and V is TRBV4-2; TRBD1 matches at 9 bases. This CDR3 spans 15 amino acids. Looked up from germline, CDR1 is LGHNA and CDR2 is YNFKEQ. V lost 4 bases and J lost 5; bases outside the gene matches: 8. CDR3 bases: TGTGCCAGCAGCCCCTCGGGACAGGGAGGGACTGAAGCTTTCTTT. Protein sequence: CASSPSGQGGTEAFF.

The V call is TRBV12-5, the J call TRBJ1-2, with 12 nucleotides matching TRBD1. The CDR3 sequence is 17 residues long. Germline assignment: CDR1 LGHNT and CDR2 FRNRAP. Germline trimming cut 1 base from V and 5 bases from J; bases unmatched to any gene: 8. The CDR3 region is CASGLGGQGARVYGYTF. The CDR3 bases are TGTGCTAGTGGTTTGGGGGGACAGGGGGCTCGAGTATATGGCTACACCTTC.

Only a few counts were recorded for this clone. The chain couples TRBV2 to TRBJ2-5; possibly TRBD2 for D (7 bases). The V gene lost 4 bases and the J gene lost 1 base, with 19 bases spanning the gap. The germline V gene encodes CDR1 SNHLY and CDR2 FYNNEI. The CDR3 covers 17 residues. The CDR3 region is CASSVGGPRRFQETQYF. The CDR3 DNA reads TGTGCCAGCAGTGTGGGGGGGCCTAGGCGGTTCCAAGAGACCCAGTACTTC.

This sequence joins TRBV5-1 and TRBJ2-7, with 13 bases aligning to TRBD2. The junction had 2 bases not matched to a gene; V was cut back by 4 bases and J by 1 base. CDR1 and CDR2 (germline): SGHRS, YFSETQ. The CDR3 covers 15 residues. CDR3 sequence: CASSAGLAGSYEQYF. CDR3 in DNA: TGCGCCAGCAGCGCGGGACTAGCGGGGTCCTACGAGCAGTACTTC.

This CDR3 reads CASSAGTGDWVEPQHF. CDR3 DNA sequence: TGCGCCAGCAGCGCCGGGACAGGGGATTGGGTTGAGCCCCAGCATTTT. The chain recombines TRBV5-1 with TRBJ1-5; 10 nucleotides match TRBD1. The CDR3 loop spans 16 amino acids. The germline V gene has CDR1 SGHRS and CDR2 YFSETQ. J was trimmed by 8 bases and V by 4 bases; bases with no gene match: 12.

The CDR3 nucleotides read TGTGCCAGCAGCCAACGACAGGGGGGAGAAAAACTGTTTTTT. It codes for CASSQRQGGEKLFF. V and J are TRBV3-1 (or the pseudogene TRBV3-2) and TRBJ1-4, with 9 bases lining up with TRBD1. The length of the CDR3 is 14 residues. The junction had 3 bases not matched to a gene; V was cut back by 2 bases and J by 8 bases. From germline, CDR1 is LGHDT and CDR2 YNNKEL (reference sequence).

The CDR3 bases are TGTGCCAGCAGCGTAGAGACAGGGGGCGGCCTGGGGCAGTTCTTC. Protein product: CASSVETGGGLGQFF. The chain combines TRBV9 with TRBJ2-1; 10 bases map to TRBD1. V shed 0 bases and J 12 bases; nucleotides not matched to a gene: 9. Germline-derived CDR1 and CDR2 are SGDLS and YYNGEE. The CDR3 is 15 amino acids.

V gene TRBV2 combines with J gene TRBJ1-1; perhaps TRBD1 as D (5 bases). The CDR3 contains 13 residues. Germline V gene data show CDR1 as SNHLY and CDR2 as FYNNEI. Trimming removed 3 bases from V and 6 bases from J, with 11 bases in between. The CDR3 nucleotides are TGTGCCAGCAGTGACGTGTCGGGGGCTGAAGCTTTCTTT. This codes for CASSDVSGAEAFF.

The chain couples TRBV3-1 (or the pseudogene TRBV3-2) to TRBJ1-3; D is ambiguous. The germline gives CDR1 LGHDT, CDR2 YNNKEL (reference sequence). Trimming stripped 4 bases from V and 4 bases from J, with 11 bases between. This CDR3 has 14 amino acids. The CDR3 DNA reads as TGTGCCAGCAGCCCAGTTCTGGGCGGAAACACCATATATTTT. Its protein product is CASSPVLGGNTIYF.

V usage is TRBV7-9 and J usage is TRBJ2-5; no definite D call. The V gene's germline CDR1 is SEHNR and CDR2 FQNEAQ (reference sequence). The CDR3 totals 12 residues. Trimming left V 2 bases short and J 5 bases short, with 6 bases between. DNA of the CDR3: TGTGCCAGCAGCTTAATTAGCGAGACCCAGTACTTC. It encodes CASSLISETQYF.

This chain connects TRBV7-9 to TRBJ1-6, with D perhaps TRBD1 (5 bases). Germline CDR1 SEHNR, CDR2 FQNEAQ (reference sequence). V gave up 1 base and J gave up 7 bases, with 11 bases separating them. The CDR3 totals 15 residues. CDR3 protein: CASSLGQGRNSPLHF. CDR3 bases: TGTGCCAGCAGCTTAGGTCAGGGTAGGAATTCACCCCTCCACTTT.

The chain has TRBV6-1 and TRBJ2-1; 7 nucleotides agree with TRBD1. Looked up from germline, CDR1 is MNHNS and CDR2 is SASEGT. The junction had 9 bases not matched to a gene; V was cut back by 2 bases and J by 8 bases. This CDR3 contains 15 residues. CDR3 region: CASSERRTGTDEQFF. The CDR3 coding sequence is TGTGCCAGCAGTGAAAGAAGAACAGGGACAGATGAGCAGTTCTTC.

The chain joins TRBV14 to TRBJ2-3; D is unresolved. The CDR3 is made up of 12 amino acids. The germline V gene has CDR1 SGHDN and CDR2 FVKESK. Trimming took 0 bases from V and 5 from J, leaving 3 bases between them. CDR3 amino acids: CASSQELDTQYF. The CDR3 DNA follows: TGTGCCAGCAGCCAAGAACTAGATACGCAGTATTTT.